This TCR beta chain was documented in a study of sequential checkpoint blockade in melanoma. As for the study in general: Each arm's sequence ended with maintenance nivolumab.

Treatment described: randomized to nivolumab then ipilimumab (arm A) or the reverse (arm B). None of the patients previously received DNA-damaging chemotherapy. PBMC sorting kept live CD3+CD8+ cells without CD19 or CD56. This clone was seen more than once but under ten times. Generated by immunoSEQ multiplex PCR, the TCRdb table keeps only in-frame clones and is missing some. Of tens of thousands of clones listed, about two thirds are singletons. The TCR sequence derives from a human donor with melanoma. Sample: CD8+ T cells sorted from blood (inferred from file names), taken from a patient given nivolumab and ipilimumab in sequence.

CDR3 region: CASSFEQTYTDTQYF. The CDR3 DNA reads as TGTGCCAGCAGCTTCGAACAGACCTACACAGATACGCAGTATTTT. The chain links TRBV11-2 to TRBJ2-3, with D hard to call. CDR1 SGHAT and CDR2 FQNNGV come from the germline V gene. V gave up 3 bases and J gave up 2 bases, with 12 bases separating them. CDR3 length equals 15 residues.